The 8 T cell receptor beta chains presented below share a single source sample, sequenced in a study of blood T cell repertoires in COVID-19. Sequencing used immunoSEQ multiplex PCR; TCRdb keeps in-frame clones, though not all of them. The table includes a few hundred thousand clones, 65% to 90% detected once. The specimen sequenced was PBMCs or T cells enriched from blood (not recorded which). Receptor source: a woman aged 40 to 50 with acute COVID-19.

This sequence joins TRBV7-9 and TRBJ2-5, with D perhaps matching TRBD1 (6 bases). The ends were cut back, 3 bases at V and 2 bases at J, with 22 bases in the middle. Germline CDR1 SEHNR, CDR2 FQNEAQ (reference sequence). This CDR3 comprises 18 residues. CDR3 residues: CASSFNAHRDIKQETQYF. CDR3 DNA sequence: TGTGCCAGCAGCTTTAATGCACACCGGGACATTAAGCAAGAGACCCAGTACTTC.

V and J are TRBV19 and TRBJ1-1, with TRBD1 identical over 7 bases. CDR3 length equals 15 residues. V shed 3 bases and J 7 bases; nucleotides not matched to a gene: 11. The germline V gene encodes CDR1 LNHDA and CDR2 SQIVND (reference sequence). The CDR3: CASSIGETGYGEAFF. Written as DNA, the CDR3 is TGTGCCAGTAGTATCGGGGAGACAGGGTATGGTGAAGCTTTCTTT.

The chain is built from TRBV19 and TRBJ2-3; 10 bases agree with TRBD1. This CDR3 region has 15 residues. From germline, CDR1 is LNHDA and CDR2 SQIVND (reference sequence). The ends lost 1 base at V and 4 bases at J; junction bases unmatched: 2. The CDR3 DNA is TGTGCCAGTAGTATAGGACAGGGGGCCGCAGATACGCAGTATTTT. This codes for CASSIGQGAADTQYF.

This sequence joins TRBV19 and TRBJ1-5, with D uncertain. CDR3 length: 16 residues. Trimming left V 3 bases short and J 1 base short, with 13 bases between. The germline V gene encodes CDR1 LNHDA and CDR2 SQIVND (reference sequence). CDR3 bases: TGTGCCAGTAGTATCCAACCGGTCATAAGCAATCAGCCCCAGCATTTT. Translating it yields CASSIQPVISNQPQHF.

The chain recombines TRBV20-1 with TRBJ1-6; D gene unclear. The V gene lost 3 bases and the J gene lost 5 bases, with 8 bases spanning the gap. The CDR3 contains 13 residues. CDR1 DFQATT and CDR2 SNEGSKA come from the germline V gene (reference sequence). DNA for the CDR3: TGCAGTGCTAGTGACACAAATAATTCACCCCTCCACTTT. It encodes CSASDTNNSPLHF.

CDR3 nucleotides: TGTGCCAGCAGTTTAGGAGGGCTTAACACCGGGGAGCTGTTTTTT. This translates into CASSLGGLNTGELFF. The gene calls are TRBV28 and TRBJ2-2; a weak D match, TRBD2 (6 bases). This CDR3 has 15 residues. Germline CDR1 MDHEN, CDR2 SYDVKM. Trimming pared 2 bases from V and 2 bases from J, leaving 9 bases between.

The rearrangement uses TRBV7-3 and TRBJ2-1; TRBD2 matches at 11 bases. Germline V gene sequence: CDR1 SGHTA, CDR2 FQGTGA. The CDR3 loop spans 15 amino acids. V gave up 5 bases and J gave up 10 bases; unmatched junction bases: 10. CDR3: CASSPGTSGLLEQFF. In DNA form, the CDR3 reads TGTGCCAGCAGCCCCGGGACTAGCGGATTATTGGAGCAGTTCTTC.

The V and J genes are TRBV9 and TRBJ2-5; TRBD2 matches 11 bases. Germline CDR1 and CDR2: SGDLS and YYNGEE. CDR3 length: 16 amino acids. With 2 bases clipped from V and 5 bases from J, the junction kept 8 bases outside the gene matches. CDR3 coding DNA: TGTGCCAGCAGCGTTGTAGCGGGAGGGCTCGCGGAGACCCAGTACTTC. Amino acid sequence: CASSVVAGGLAETQYF.